These T cell receptor beta chains were read from a single sample in a study of T cells in Graves' hyperthyroidism and ophthalmopathy. Using its own MiXCR run on the multiplex PCR reads, TCRdb lists one record per CDR3 protein. The sample shows a few hundred thousand distinct CDR3 sequences, 17% of them seen only once. The sample was blood. These receptors all stem from a woman aged 50 to 65 with Graves' hyperthyroidism. Both conserved end residues are part of each CDR3. D genes are given only for firm matches. Clone sizes are given selectively: once, few, many, or a class where the clone is expanded.

D,size,V,J,CDR3,DNA
TRBD1,many,TRBV12-3/TRBV12-4,TRBJ1-2,CASSLRRQGYGYTF,TGTGCCAGCAGTTTAAGGCGACAGGGGTATGGCTACACCTTC
.,few,TRBV30,TRBJ2-1,CAWGSGNEQFF,TGTGCCTGGGGCTCAGGGAATGAGCAGTTCTTC
TRBD1,many,TRBV18,TRBJ2-7,CASSPRQGYEQYF,TGTGCCAGCTCACCTCGACAGGGGTACGAGCAGTACTTC
TRBD1,many,TRBV3-1,TRBJ1-4,CASSPGQGNEKLFF,TGTGCCAGCAGCCCGGGACAGGGGAATGAAAAACTGTTTTTT
.,many,TRBV5-1,TRBJ2-2,CASRLGLANTGELFF,TGCGCCAGCAGGTTGGGACTTGCGAACACCGGGGAGCTGTTTTTT
.,many,TRBV12-3/TRBV12-4,TRBJ1-6,CARRGGHQGGSYNSPLHF,TGTGCCAGGAGAGGGGGACACCAAGGGGGCTCCTATAATTCACCCCTCCACTTT
.,many,TRBV2,TRBJ1-3,CASSERSGNTIYF,TGTGCCAGCAGTGAACGCTCTGGAAACACCATATATTTT
.,many,TRBV7-6,TRBJ2-7,CASSLKRGDIQPSYEQYF,TGTGCCAGCAGCTTAAAGAGGGGGGACATACAGCCTTCCTACGAGCAGTACTTC
.,many,TRBV6-1,TRBJ2-7,CASRKQSTYEQYF,TGTGCCAGCAGGAAACAGTCTACCTACGAGCAGTACTTC
TRBD1,many,TRBV5-1,TRBJ1-1,CASSPRGLTEAFF,TGCGCCAGCAGCCCAAGGGGGCTGACTGAAGCTTTCTTT
.,.,TRBV7-3,TRBJ2-7,CASSLVPGTLYEQYF,TGTGCCAGCAGCTTAGTTCCCGGTACCCTCTACGAGCAGTACTTC
TRBD2,many,TRBV20-1,TRBJ2-5,CSAPKAGASQETQYF,TGCAGTGCCCCAAAAGCGGGAGCCTCCCAAGAGACCCAGTACTTC
.,many,TRBV11-2,TRBJ2-1,CASSTRPSLDEQFF,TGTGCCAGCAGCACCAGACCTAGTTTAGATGAGCAGTTCTTC
TRBD1,many,TRBV10-3,TRBJ1-1,CAISSRDRENTEAFF,TGTGCCATCAGCTCCCGGGACAGGGAAAACACTGAAGCTTTCTTT
.,once,TRBV2,TRBJ1-4,CASSATGTSVEKLFF,TGTGCCAGCAGTGCAACCGGGACCTCCGTGGAAAAACTGTTTTTT
TRBD2,many,TRBV20-1,TRBJ2-7,CSAPQLAGYEQYF,TGCAGTGCCCCGCAACTAGCGGGCTACGAGCAGTACTTC
.,.,TRBV12-5,TRBJ2-1,CASGSPTRGEQFF,TGTGCTAGTGGTTCACCTACCCGGGGTGAGCAGTTCTTC
.,many,TRBV20-1,TRBJ2-5,CSAASANTGIQETQYF,TGCAGTGCAGCCTCCGCAAATACAGGGATCCAAGAGACCCAGTACTTC
.,many,TRBV28,TRBJ2-7,CASSLFVQYEQYF,TGTGCCAGCAGTTTATTTGTCCAGTACGAGCAGTACTTC
.,once,TRBV2,TRBJ2-1,CASSEGGGPPHNEQFF,TGTGCCAGCAGTGAAGGCGGGGGCCCTCCTCACAATGAGCAGTTCTTC
TRBD1,few,TRBV19,TRBJ2-7,CAGSTTGNEQYF,TGTGCCGGTAGTACGACAGGGAACGAGCAGTACTTC
.,many,TRBV12-3/TRBV12-4,TRBJ2-7,CASSPPDPAAQYF,TGTGCCAGCAGTCCACCCGACCCCGCGGCGCAGTACTTC
.,.,TRBV6-5,TRBJ1-3,CASSYLQVHTIYF,TGTGCCAGCAGTTATCTCCAAGTACACACCATATATTTT
TRBD2,few,TRBV4-1,TRBJ2-3,CASSQEGLALTDTQYF,TGCGCCAGCAGCCAAGAAGGACTAGCTTTAACAGATACGCAGTATTTT
.,many,TRBV20-1,TRBJ2-7,CSASYSSYEQYF,TGCAGTGCTAGCTACAGCTCCTACGAGCAGTACTTC
.,.,TRBV28,TRBJ1-5,CASSFPNEAHQPQHF,TGTGCCAGCAGTTTCCCCAACGAGGCCCATCAGCCCCAGCATTTT
.,few,TRBV7-3,TRBJ2-1,CASNDGTAYNEQFF,TGTGCCAGCAATGACGGGACGGCATACAATGAGCAGTTCTTC
.,many,TRBV12-3/TRBV12-4,TRBJ1-2,CASSQTDEGYTF,TGTGCCAGCAGCCAGACAGACGAAGGCTACACCTTC
TRBD2,many,TRBV7-9,TRBJ2-1,CASSSTSGSSYNEQFF,TGTGCCAGCAGCAGTACTAGCGGGAGCTCCTACAATGAGCAGTTCTTC
TRBD2,many,TRBV7-4,TRBJ2-7,CASSSHSGRALNEQYF,TGTGCCAGCAGCTCTCATAGCGGGAGGGCCTTGAACGAGCAGTACTTC
TRBD2,many,TRBV20-1,TRBJ2-1,CSARTSGGLNEQFF,TGCAGTGCAAGGACTAGCGGGGGACTCAATGAGCAGTTCTTC
.,.,TRBV15,TRBJ2-5,CATSTKITGIETQYF,TGTGCCACCAGCACCAAAATAACAGGGATTGAGACCCAGTACTTC
TRBD2,few,TRBV6-1,TRBJ2-1,CASSRIGTSGRENEQFF,TGTGCCAGCAGCCGCATAGGGACTAGCGGGAGAGAAAATGAGCAGTTCTTC
.,.,TRBV20-1,TRBJ2-7,CSARSWDEQYF,TGCAGTGCTAGATCGTGGGACGAGCAGTACTTC
.,many,TRBV29-1,TRBJ1-1,CSVRPGRTEAFF,TGCAGCGTTAGACCAGGGCGGACTGAAGCTTTCTTT
TRBD1,many,TRBV12-3/TRBV12-4,TRBJ2-1,CASRPDRGILYNEQFF,TGTGCCAGCAGACCGGACAGGGGGATCCTCTACAATGAGCAGTTCTTC
TRBD2,many,TRBV20-1,TRBJ2-1,CSATRLAGDVNEQFF,TGCAGTGCTACCAGACTAGCGGGAGACGTCAATGAGCAGTTCTTC
TRBD1,many,TRBV6-5,TRBJ2-7,CASSYSPGQTYEQYF,TGTGCCAGCAGTTACAGTCCGGGACAGACCTACGAGCAGTACTTC
TRBD2,few,TRBV27,TRBJ2-1,CASSLNLLAGWVEQFF,TGTGCCAGCAGTTTAAATCTCCTAGCGGGATGGGTTGAGCAGTTCTTC
.,.,TRBV2,TRBJ1-2,CASTSAQGTYGYTF,TGTGCCAGCACCTCTGCCCAAGGAACCTATGGCTACACCTTC
.,.,TRBV13,TRBJ2-5,CASSSVELETQYF,TGTGCCAGCAGCTCAGTAGAGTTAGAGACCCAGTACTTC
.,few,TRBV12-5,TRBJ1-4,CASGTQGGANEKLFF,TGTGCTAGTGGAACCCAGGGTGGGGCTAATGAAAAACTGTTTTTT